This paragraph covers one TCR beta chain sequence. The antigen remains unidentified. This sample is part of a study of T cells in narcolepsy. CDR3 size: 14 residues. V was trimmed by 5 bases and J by 4 bases, leaving 12 bases between them. Germline V gene data show CDR1 as SGHKS and CDR2 as YYEKEE (reference sequence). Sequencing was performed with immunoSEQ multiplex PCR; in TCRdb, only in-frame clones are kept and a portion is missing. The sample lists around 34,000 clones, 60% to 80% occurring once. Study outcomes and limitations: Autoreactive clonotypes reportedly recurred in blood of same and different patients, not controls. HCRT-specific and TRIB2-specific autoreactive clonotypes appeared among same-patient CSF and blood CD4+ clonotypes. Autoreactive clone sequences were missing from some blood memory CD4+ repertoires.

This sequence was found in a human donor in good health. The sample comprised memory (CD45RA-) CD4+ T cells from blood. The rearrangement links TRBV5-5 to TRBJ2-2; a possible D gene is TRBD1 (5 bases). CDR3 protein: CASRPDIITGELFF. CDR3 DNA: TGTGCCAGCAGACCGGACATTATCACCGGGGAGCTGTTTTTT. The entire variable domain, with the rest obtained from reference TRBV5-5 and TRBJ2-2, is as follows: DAGVTQSPTHLIKTRGQQVTLRCSPISGHKSVSWYQQVLGQGPQFIFQYYEKEERGRGNFPDRFSARQFPNYSSELNVNALLLGDSALYLCASRPDIITGELFFGEGSRLTVL.